The following is a T cell receptor (beta chain) sequence with its context. The source of the sample is a study of blood T cell repertoires in COVID-19. Turning to the study itself: Acute and convalescent COVID-19 samples came from the United States, Italy and Spain.

Trimming at V came to 1 base and at J to 10 bases, leaving 12 bases not matched to a gene. In germline, CDR1 is LGHDT, CDR2 YNNKEL (reference sequence). The length of the CDR3 is 16 residues. The repertoire was sequenced with immunoSEQ multiplex PCR; TCRdb's copy has only in-frame clones and lacks some. This table holds roughly 83,000 clones, 86% found once. The sequence was obtained from a man in his fifties with active COVID-19. What was sequenced was peripheral blood. This chain joins TRBV3-1 (or the pseudogene TRBV3-2) and TRBJ2-1; 8 bases are shared with TRBD2. Written as DNA, the CDR3 is TGTGCCAGCAGCCAAGGGGGACTAGGGGGAATGGGGGAGCAGTTCTTC. Its translation: CASSQGGLGGMGEQFF.